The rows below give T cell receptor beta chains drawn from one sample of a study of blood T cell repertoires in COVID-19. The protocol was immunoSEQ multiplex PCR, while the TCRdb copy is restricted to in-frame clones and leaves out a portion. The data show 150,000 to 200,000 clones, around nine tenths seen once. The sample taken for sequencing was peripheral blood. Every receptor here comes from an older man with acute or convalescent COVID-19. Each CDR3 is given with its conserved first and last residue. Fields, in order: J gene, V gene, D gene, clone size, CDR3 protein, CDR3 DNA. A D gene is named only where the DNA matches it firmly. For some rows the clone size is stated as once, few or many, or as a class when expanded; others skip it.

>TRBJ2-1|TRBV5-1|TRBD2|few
CASSLGSGGISYNEQFF
TGCGCCAGCAGCTTGGGTAGCGGGGGGATCTCCTACAATGAGCAGTTCTTC
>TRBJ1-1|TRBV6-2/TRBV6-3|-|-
CASSYGGREAFF
TGTGCCAGCAGTTACGGCGGGAGGGAAGCTTTCTTT
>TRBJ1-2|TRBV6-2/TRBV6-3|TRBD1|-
CASSYSGDSTNYGYTF
TGTGCCAGCAGTTACTCGGGGGACAGCACTAACTATGGCTACACCTTC
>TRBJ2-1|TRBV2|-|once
CASRSVAAGHNEQFF
TGTGCCAGCCGGAGCGTAGCGGCTGGCCACAATGAGCAGTTCTTC
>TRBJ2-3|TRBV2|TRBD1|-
CASSLFGQGSTDTQYF
TGTGCCAGCAGTCTTTTTGGACAGGGTAGCACAGATACGCAGTATTTT
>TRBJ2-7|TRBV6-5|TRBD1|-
CASSYGTGGDEQYF
TGTGCCAGCAGTTACGGGACAGGGGGCGACGAGCAGTACTTC
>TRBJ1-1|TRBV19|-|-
CASSIGLGGSEAFF
TGTGCCAGTAGTATCGGCTTGGGGGGATCTGAAGCTTTCTTT
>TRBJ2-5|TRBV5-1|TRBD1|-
CASVTGTGPQETQYF
TGCGCCAGCGTTACCGGGACAGGACCTCAAGAGACCCAGTACTTC
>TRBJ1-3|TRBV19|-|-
CASSFGVASGNTIYF
TGTGCCAGTAGTTTCGGAGTGGCCTCGGGAAACACCATATATTTT
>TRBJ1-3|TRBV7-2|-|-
CASSLVPQGPGNTIYF
TGTGCCAGCAGCTTAGTCCCCCAGGGGCCTGGAAACACCATATATTTT
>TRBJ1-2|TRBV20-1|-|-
CSASSGEIYGYTF
TGCAGTGCTAGTTCTGGGGAGATCTATGGCTACACCTTC
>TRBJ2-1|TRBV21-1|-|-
CASRSRRLEQFF
TGTGCCAGCAGATCAAGGAGACTGGAGCAGTTCTTC
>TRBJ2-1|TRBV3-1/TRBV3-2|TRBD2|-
CASSQERGGGGANEQFF
TGTGCCAGCAGCCAAGAGCGGGGGGGCGGCGGAGCTAATGAGCAGTTCTTC
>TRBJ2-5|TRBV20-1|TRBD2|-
CSASGGGEETQYF
TGCAGTGCTAGTGGGGGAGGGGAGGAGACCCAGTACTTC
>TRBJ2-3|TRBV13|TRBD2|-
CASSLELAGGDTQYF
TGTGCCAGCAGCTTAGAACTAGCGGGGGGCGATACGCAGTATTTT
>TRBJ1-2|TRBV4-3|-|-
CASSLQVDRDYTF
TGCGCCAGCAGCCTTCAGGTTGATAGAGACTACACCTTC
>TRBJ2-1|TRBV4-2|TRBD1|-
CASSRDRRNEQFF
TGTGCCAGCAGCAGGGACAGACGCAATGAGCAGTTCTTC
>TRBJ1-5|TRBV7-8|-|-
CASSTGANQPQHF
TGTGCCAGCAGCACAGGCGCCAATCAGCCCCAGCATTTT
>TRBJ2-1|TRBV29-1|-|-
CSAGSNEQFF
TGCAGCGCCGGGAGCAATGAGCAGTTCTTC
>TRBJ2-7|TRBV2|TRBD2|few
CASQEGPSGIYEQYF
TGTGCCAGCCAAGAAGGCCCTAGCGGGATATACGAGCAGTACTTC
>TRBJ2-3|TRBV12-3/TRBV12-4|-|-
CASRRRDTQYF
TGTGCCAGCAGGCGGCGAGATACGCAGTATTTT
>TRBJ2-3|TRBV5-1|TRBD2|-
CASSFYPAGGADTQYF
TGCGCCAGCAGCTTTTATCCCGCGGGGGGCGCAGATACGCAGTATTTT
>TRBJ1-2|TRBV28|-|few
CASSSAEGSSNYGYTF
TGTGCCAGCAGCTCAGCCGAGGGAAGCTCTAACTATGGCTACACCTTC
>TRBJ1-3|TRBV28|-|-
CASSFAPGGHDPSSGNTIYF
TGTGCCAGCAGTTTCGCCCCGGGGGGTCACGATCCTTCCTCTGGAAACACCATATATTTT
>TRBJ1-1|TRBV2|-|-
CASMVTETGVEAFF
TGTGCCAGCATGGTGACCGAAACCGGGGTTGAAGCTTTCTTT
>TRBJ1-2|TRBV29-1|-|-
CSVPVGHSNYGYTF
TGCAGCGTTCCCGTCGGACATTCTAACTATGGCTACACCTTC
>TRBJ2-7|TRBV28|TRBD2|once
CASSLFSAGIAGGSYEQYF
TGTGCCAGCAGCCTGTTCTCGGCGGGTATAGCGGGAGGCTCCTACGAGCAGTACTTC
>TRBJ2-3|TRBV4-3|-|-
CASSQTAGRSTDTQYF
TGCGCCAGCAGCCAAACAGCCGGGAGAAGCACAGATACGCAGTATTTT
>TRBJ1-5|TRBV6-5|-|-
CATQGGGNQPQHF
TGTGCCACCCAAGGCGGGGGCAATCAGCCCCAGCATTTT
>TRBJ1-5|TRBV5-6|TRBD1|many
CASSSGQDPQPQHF
TGTGCCAGCAGCTCCGGACAGGATCCTCAGCCCCAGCATTTT
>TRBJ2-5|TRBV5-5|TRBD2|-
CASSPPASGGQETQYF
TGTGCCAGCAGCCCCCCAGCTAGCGGGGGCCAAGAGACCCAGTACTTC
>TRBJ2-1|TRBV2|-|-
CASSDRNYNEQFF
TGTGCCAGCAGTGACAGAAATTACAATGAGCAGTTCTTC
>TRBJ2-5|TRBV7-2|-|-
CASSLDRETQYF
TGTGCCAGCAGCTTAGACAGGGAGACCCAGTACTTC
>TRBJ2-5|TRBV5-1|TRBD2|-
CASSSISGREAQYF
TGCGCCAGCAGTTCGATTAGCGGGAGGGAGGCCCAGTACTTC
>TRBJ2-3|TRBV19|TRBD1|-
CASSEGTATDTQYF
TGTGCCAGTAGTGAGGGGACAGCCACAGATACGCAGTATTTT
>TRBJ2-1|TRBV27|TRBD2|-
CASSFWGGQFF
TGTGCCAGCAGTTTCTGGGGGGGGCAGTTCTTC
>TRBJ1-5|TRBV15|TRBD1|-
CATSRGRTGAEPQHF
TGTGCCACCAGCAGAGGGCGGACAGGGGCTGAGCCCCAGCATTTT
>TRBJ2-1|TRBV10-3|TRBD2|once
CAISATGGLAGEQFF
TGTGCCATCAGTGCGACGGGGGGGCTAGCCGGTGAGCAGTTCTTC
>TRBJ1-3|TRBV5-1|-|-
CASSLVPGDTIYF
TGCGCCAGCAGCTTGGTTCCAGGGGACACCATATATTTT
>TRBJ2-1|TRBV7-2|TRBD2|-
CASSPTSGSYNEQFF
TGTGCCAGCAGCCCGACTAGCGGGTCCTACAATGAGCAGTTCTTC
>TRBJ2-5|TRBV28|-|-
CASSRQGSGQETQYF
TGTGCCAGCAGTCGCCAGGGTTCAGGCCAAGAGACCCAGTACTTC
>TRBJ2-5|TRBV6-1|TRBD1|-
CASSEVYTTRTGNQETQYF
TGTGCCAGCAGTGAAGTCTACACTACCCGGACAGGAAACCAAGAGACCCAGTACTTC
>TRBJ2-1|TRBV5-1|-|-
CASSLLPASILNNEQFF
TGCGCCAGCAGCTTACTACCAGCTAGCATCCTAAACAATGAGCAGTTCTTC
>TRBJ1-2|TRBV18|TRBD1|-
CASSPDRANYGYTF
TGTGCCAGCTCTCCTGACAGGGCTAACTATGGCTACACCTTC
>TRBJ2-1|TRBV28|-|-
CASSSPGPSSYNEQFF
TGTGCCAGCAGTTCTCCTGGGCCAAGCTCCTACAATGAGCAGTTCTTC
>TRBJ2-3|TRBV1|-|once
CTSRGLAGVGDTQYF
TGCACCAGCAGGGGACTAGCGGGAGTTGGGGATACGCAGTATTTT
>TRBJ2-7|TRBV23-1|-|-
CASSQLETASYEQYF
TGCGCCAGCAGTCAATTGGAGACGGCTTCCTACGAGCAGTACTTC
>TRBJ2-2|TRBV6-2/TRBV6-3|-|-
CASSLLLANTGELFF
TGTGCCAGCAGCCTCCTTCTAGCGAACACCGGGGAGCTGTTTTTT
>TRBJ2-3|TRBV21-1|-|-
CASSRNRRGLAGGRGTDTQYF
TGTGCCAGCAGCAGAAATAGGAGAGGACTCGCGGGGGGGAGGGGCACAGATACGCAGTATTTT
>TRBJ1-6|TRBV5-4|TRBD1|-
CASSSRAGTANSPLHF
TGTGCCAGCAGCTCGAGAGCCGGGACAGCAAATTCACCCCTCCACTTT
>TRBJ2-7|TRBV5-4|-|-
CASSLGGLGYEQYF
TGTGCCAGCAGCTTGGGGGGGCTGGGTTACGAGCAGTACTTC
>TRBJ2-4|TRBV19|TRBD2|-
CAISSPGEGIQYF
TGTGCCATCTCTAGCCCCGGGGAGGGCATTCAGTACTTC
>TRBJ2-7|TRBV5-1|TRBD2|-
CASSLASTSGDPYEQYF
TGCGCCAGCAGCTTGGCCAGCACTAGCGGGGACCCCTACGAGCAGTACTTC